A selection of T cell receptor beta chains follows, all from one sample in a study of a mutant IDH1 vaccine in newly diagnosed glioma. No antigen has been assigned to these receptors. TCRdb's table, derived via immunoSEQ multiplex PCR, lists solely in-frame clones and lacks some. The sample contains about 85,000 clones, over 85% of which appear only once. The specimen comprised PBMCs, sampled from a glioma patient whose treatment included an IDH1 peptide vaccine. These receptors all stem from a woman aged 50 to 60 with glioma. Each CDR3 is given with its conserved first and last residue. A D gene is named only where the DNA matches it firmly. Part of the rows lack a size; the others show once, few, many or a class for expanded clones.

CASSINKEMYQPQHF TGTGCCAGTAGTATAAATAAGGAAATGTATCAGCCCCAGCATTTT TRBV19 NA TRBJ1-5 NA
CASSLYGSRIF TGTGCCAGCAGCTTATACGGGAGTAGGATCTTC TRBV7-2 NA TRBJ2-7 NA
CASSPYRGDTEAFF TGCGCCAGCAGCCCGTACAGGGGCGACACTGAAGCTTTCTTT TRBV4-1 few TRBJ1-1 TRBD1
CASSLRTGETNEKLFF TGCGCCAGCAGCCTTCGGACAGGGGAAACTAATGAAAAACTGTTTTTT TRBV4-1 NA TRBJ1-4 TRBD1
CASSLAEGTNQETQYF TGCGCCAGCAGCTTGGCGGAAGGGACTAACCAAGAGACCCAGTACTTC TRBV5-1 NA TRBJ2-5 TRBD2
CASSPLNPWEGTGELFF TGTGCCAGCAGTCCCCTGAACCCGTGGGAGGGCACCGGGGAGCTGTTTTTT TRBV27 NA TRBJ2-2 TRBD2
CATSLGDEQYF TGTGCCACCTCCCTGGGCGACGAGCAGTACTTC TRBV19 NA TRBJ2-7 NA
CASSFGGAGGQETQYF TGCGCCAGCAGCTTTGGTGGTGCGGGGGGGCAAGAGACCCAGTACTTC TRBV5-1 NA TRBJ2-5 TRBD2
CATSPLYSYEQYF TGTGCCACCAGTCCTCTTTACTCTTACGAGCAGTACTTC TRBV15 NA TRBJ2-7 NA
CASSPYRVGGNTIYF TGTGCCAGCAGCCCTTACAGGGTTGGCGGAAACACCATATATTTT TRBV7-8 NA TRBJ1-3 NA
CACVLGGLSPLHF TGTGCCTGTGTGCTGGGGGGCTTATCACCCCTCCACTTT TRBV30 NA TRBJ1-6 NA
CASSLTYEQYF TGTGCCAGCAGCCTGACCTACGAGCAGTACTTC TRBV7-2 NA TRBJ2-7 NA
CSVGVRDDTEAFF TGCAGCGTTGGGGTTAGAGACGACACTGAAGCTTTCTTT TRBV29-1 NA TRBJ1-1 NA
CASSGDTSGRTYF TGTGCCAGCAGCGGGGATACTAGCGGGAGGACGTACTTC TRBV9 NA TRBJ2-4 TRBD2
CASLGQLRTGELFF TGTGCCAGCCTAGGACAGCTCCGAACCGGGGAGCTGTTTTTT TRBV2 NA TRBJ2-2 NA
CASSGGGQRDTQYF TGTGCCAGCTCGGGGGGGGGCCAGAGGGATACGCAGTATTTT TRBV11-3 NA TRBJ2-3 TRBD2
CASSYPPASGSGEQYF TGTGCCAGCAGTTACCCCCCGGCTAGCGGGAGTGGCGAGCAGTACTTC TRBV6-6 NA TRBJ2-7 TRBD2
CASRIPGQGNTEAFF TGTGCCAGCAGGATACCGGGACAGGGGAACACTGAAGCTTTCTTT TRBV2 NA TRBJ1-1 TRBD1
CASSPRTGVYGYTF TGTGCCAGCAGTCCCCGGACAGGAGTCTATGGCTACACCTTC TRBV27 few TRBJ1-2 TRBD1
CASSEIDGYNEQFF TGTGCCAGCAGTGAAATCGACGGATACAATGAGCAGTTCTTC TRBV6-1 NA TRBJ2-1 NA
CASSRGSRDYGKGTEAFF TGCGCCAGCAGCCGAGGGAGTCGGGACTACGGAAAGGGCACTGAAGCTTTCTTT TRBV4-1 NA TRBJ1-1 NA
CASRPGTGSSYEQYF TGTGCCAGCAGGCCCGGGACAGGGTCATCCTACGAGCAGTACTTC TRBV6-5 NA TRBJ2-7 TRBD1
CASSLRLLDEQFF TGTGCCAGCAGCTTACGGTTACTAGATGAGCAGTTCTTC TRBV13 NA TRBJ2-1 NA
CASNRPDGGETQYF TGTGCCAGCAATAGACCAGACGGTGGAGAGACCCAGTACTTC TRBV28 NA TRBJ2-5 NA
CASSLRLAGDLADTQYF TGTGCCAGCAGTTTACGGCTAGCGGGAGACTTGGCAGATACGCAGTATTTT TRBV28 NA TRBJ2-3 TRBD2
CASSLYRGDSYEQYF TGTGCCAGCAGCTTATACCGGGGGGATTCCTACGAGCAGTACTTC TRBV11-2 NA TRBJ2-7 TRBD2
CASSSRSMNTEAFF TGTGCCAGCAGCAGTAGGAGCATGAACACTGAAGCTTTCTTT TRBV5-4 NA TRBJ1-1 NA
CATQRGAGQAKNIQYF TGTGCCACCCAAAGAGGAGCGGGACAAGCCAAAAACATTCAGTACTTC TRBV5-4 NA TRBJ2-4 NA
CASSLVASGFNEQFF TGTGCCAGCAGCTTGGTGGCTAGCGGATTCAATGAGCAGTTCTTC TRBV5-6 NA TRBJ2-1 TRBD2
CASSSDVQAGELFF TGTGCCAGCAGCTCCGACGTCCAGGCCGGGGAGCTGTTTTTT TRBV7-2 NA TRBJ2-2 NA
CASSSQGSLAKNIQYF TGTGCCAGTAGTTCGCAGGGGTCACTAGCCAAAAACATTCAGTACTTC TRBV19 NA TRBJ2-4 NA
CASSLGQPGDTEAFF TGTGCCAGCAGCTTAGGGCAACCTGGGGACACTGAAGCTTTCTTT TRBV7-2 NA TRBJ1-1 NA
CASSPGAGQNEQFF TGTGCCAGCTCACCAGGGGCAGGGCAAAATGAGCAGTTCTTC TRBV18 NA TRBJ2-1 NA
CASSQEGRGLAGIYEQYF TGTGCCAGCAGCCAAGAAGGGCGTGGACTAGCGGGGATATACGAGCAGTACTTC TRBV4-2 NA TRBJ2-7 TRBD2
CAWSNGGARPEAFF TGTGCCTGGAGTAACGGGGGCGCCCGCCCCGAAGCTTTCTTT TRBV30 once TRBJ1-1 NA
CEPPTVNNEQFF TGCGAGCCCCCAACAGTCAACAATGAGCAGTTCTTC TRBV23-1 NA TRBJ2-1 NA
CASSPGLRDYPSEQFF TGCGCCAGCAGCCCGGGACTACGAGACTACCCCAGTGAGCAGTTCTTC TRBV5-1 NA TRBJ2-1 TRBD2
CATSSLGVRASYNEQFF TGTGCCACCAGCAGCCTAGGTGTGCGGGCCTCCTACAATGAGCAGTTCTTC TRBV15 NA TRBJ2-1 NA
CASSLVGSSYNEQFF TGTGCCAGCAGCTTAGTCGGTAGCTCCTACAATGAGCAGTTCTTC TRBV7-2 few TRBJ2-1 NA
CASSWGSSTEAFF TGCGCCAGCAGCTGGGGCAGTTCCACTGAAGCTTTCTTT TRBV5-1 NA TRBJ1-1 NA
CASLVGVPFGRGITASYEQYF TGTGCCAGCCTCGTGGGTGTTCCGTTCGGCCGCGGGATCACTGCCTCCTACGAGCAGTACTTC TRBV19 NA TRBJ2-7 NA
CASSQWRIGSGNTIYF TGCGCCAGCAGCCAATGGCGTATAGGGTCTGGAAACACCATATATTTT TRBV4-1 NA TRBJ1-3 NA
CASSPFRGAEAFF TGTGCCAGCAGCCCATTCCGGGGGGCTGAAGCTTTCTTT TRBV7-2 NA TRBJ1-1 NA
CASSEPFLAGGPSEQYF TGCGCCAGCAGTGAGCCATTTCTAGCGGGAGGGCCCAGCGAGCAGTACTTC TRBV10-1 NA TRBJ2-7 TRBD2
CASRYRETGELFF TGTGCCAGCAGATACAGGGAAACCGGGGAGCTGTTTTTT TRBV28 once TRBJ2-2 NA
CSVLDRDYGYTF TGCAGCGTTTTGGACAGGGACTATGGCTACACCTTC TRBV29-1 NA TRBJ1-2 TRBD1
CASIPSPAGGYEQYF TGTGCCAGCATTCCCTCACCGGCAGGGGGCTACGAGCAGTACTTC TRBV6-6 NA TRBJ2-7 TRBD1
CASSEMVSYNEQFF TGTGCCAGCAGTGAAATGGTATCCTACAATGAGCAGTTCTTC TRBV6-1 NA TRBJ2-1 NA
CASSHSGTGPSNEQFF TGCGCCAGCAGCCACTCCGGGACAGGGCCATCCAATGAGCAGTTCTTC TRBV5-1 NA TRBJ2-1 TRBD1
CASGLGQGLAGKEQYF TGTGCTAGTGGTTTGGGACAGGGACTAGCGGGAAAAGAGCAGTACTTC TRBV12-5 NA TRBJ2-7 TRBD2
CASRPPSTGRYGYTF TGTGCCAGCAGGCCCCCGTCGACAGGGAGATATGGCTACACCTTC TRBV28 NA TRBJ1-2 TRBD1
CASCNPGEAFF TGTGCTAGTTGTAATCCGGGTGAAGCTTTCTTT TRBV12-5 NA TRBJ1-1 NA
CASKDLGTYEQYF TGTGCCAGTAAGGACTTAGGAACCTACGAGCAGTACTTC TRBV19 NA TRBJ2-7 NA
CASRLRYGGSTDTQYF TGTGCCAGCAGGCTCCGCTACGGGGGTAGCACAGATACGCAGTATTTT TRBV27 NA TRBJ2-3 NA
CASSEGAGGFWGTEAFF TGTGCCAGCTCAGAGGGGGCAGGGGGATTTTGGGGCACTGAAGCTTTCTTT TRBV18 NA TRBJ1-1 TRBD1
CASSHANRRANYGYTF TGTGCCAGCAGCCATGCGAACAGAAGAGCTAACTATGGCTACACCTTC TRBV5-4 NA TRBJ1-2 NA
CASRETWYGYTF TGTGCCAGCAGGGAGACTTGGTATGGCTACACCTTC TRBV2 NA TRBJ1-2 NA
CASSKSRVNTEAFF TGTGCCAGCAGCAAAAGCAGGGTGAACACTGAAGCTTTCTTT TRBV14 NA TRBJ1-1 NA
CASSLRGQAGANVLTF TGTGCCAGCAGTCTACGGGGACAGGCCGGGGCCAACGTCCTGACTTTC TRBV13 NA TRBJ2-6 TRBD1